The source of this TCR beta chain is a study of T cell responses to AZD1222 COVID-19 vaccine. Study-wide findings and caveats: Just 5 to 7 AZD1222 recipients were seropositive at baseline. At 160-218 and 743-854, vaccine-associated CD4 TCRs were dominant, and they spanned spike.

Data came from immunoSEQ multiplex PCR; TCRdb stores just in-frame clones and leaves some out. The repertoire holds roughly 140,000 clones, with roughly 89% as singletons. As for this clone: Its target is unknown.

Sequencing used peripheral blood, obtained on day 0 of AZD1222 vaccination. This clonotype was sampled from an adult in good health.

CDR3 DNA: TGCGCCAGCAGCCAATTAGGGACTAACACTGAAGCTTTCTTT. Translated, it gives CASSQLGTNTEAFF. This chain links TRBV5-1 with TRBJ1-1; TRBD1 might be the D (5 bases). The length of the CDR3 is 14 residues. Trimming took off 4 bases at V and 2 bases at J, with 12 bases between the two ends. The germline CDR1 and CDR2 sequences are SGHRS and YFSETQ.